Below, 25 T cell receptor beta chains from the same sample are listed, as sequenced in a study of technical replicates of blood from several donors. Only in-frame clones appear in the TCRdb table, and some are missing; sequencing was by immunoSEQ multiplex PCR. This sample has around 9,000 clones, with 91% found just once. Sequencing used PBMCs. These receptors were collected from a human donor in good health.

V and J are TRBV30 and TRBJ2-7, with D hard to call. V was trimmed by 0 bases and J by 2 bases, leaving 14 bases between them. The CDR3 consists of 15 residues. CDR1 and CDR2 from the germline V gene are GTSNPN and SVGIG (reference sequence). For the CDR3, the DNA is TGTGCCTGGAGTGTACGTAGGCTGGAGACCTACGAGCAGTACTTC. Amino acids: CAWSVRRLETYEQYF.

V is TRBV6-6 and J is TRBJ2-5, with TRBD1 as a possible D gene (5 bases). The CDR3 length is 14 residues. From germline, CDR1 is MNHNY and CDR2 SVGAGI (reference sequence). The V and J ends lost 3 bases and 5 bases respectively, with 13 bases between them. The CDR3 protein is CASSYHQGWETQYF. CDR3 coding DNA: TGTGCCAGCAGTTATCATCAGGGCTGGGAGACCCAGTACTTC.

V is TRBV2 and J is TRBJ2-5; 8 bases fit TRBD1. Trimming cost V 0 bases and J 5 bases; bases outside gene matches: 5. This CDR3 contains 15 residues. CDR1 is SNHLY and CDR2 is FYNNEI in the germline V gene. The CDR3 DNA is TGTGCCAGCAGTGAAGCTACAGGGGGTTGGGAGACCCAGTACTTC. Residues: CASSEATGGWETQYF.

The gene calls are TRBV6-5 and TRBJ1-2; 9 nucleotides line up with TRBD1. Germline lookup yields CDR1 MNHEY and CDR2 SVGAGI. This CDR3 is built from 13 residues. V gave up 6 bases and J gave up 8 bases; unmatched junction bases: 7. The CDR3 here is CASRLGQGGGYTF. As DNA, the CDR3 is TGTGCCAGCAGACTGGGACAGGGTGGAGGCTACACCTTC.

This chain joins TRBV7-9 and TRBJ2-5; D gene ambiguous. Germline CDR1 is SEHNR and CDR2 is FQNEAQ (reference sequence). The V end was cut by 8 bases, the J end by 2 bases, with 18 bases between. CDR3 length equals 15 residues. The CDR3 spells CASLPRKAAQETQYF. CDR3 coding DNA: TGTGCCAGCCTCCCCCGTAAGGCGGCACAAGAGACCCAGTACTTC.

As DNA, the CDR3 is TGTGCCAGCAGTTTACTCGGGTCTTACTACAATGAGCAGTTCTTC. It specifies CASSLLGSYYNEQFF. V and J are TRBV27 and TRBJ2-1; D uncertain. The CDR3 totals 15 residues. The V and J ends lost 2 bases and 3 bases respectively, with 11 bases between them. In germline, CDR1 is MNHEY, CDR2 SMNVEV (reference sequence).

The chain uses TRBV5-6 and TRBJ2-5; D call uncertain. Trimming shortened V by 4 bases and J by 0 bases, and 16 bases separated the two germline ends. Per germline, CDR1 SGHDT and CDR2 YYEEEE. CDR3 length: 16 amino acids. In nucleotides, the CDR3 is TGTGCCAGCAGCCGGTCCTTCGATGAGTACCAAGAGACCCAGTACTTC. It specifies CASSRSFDEYQETQYF.

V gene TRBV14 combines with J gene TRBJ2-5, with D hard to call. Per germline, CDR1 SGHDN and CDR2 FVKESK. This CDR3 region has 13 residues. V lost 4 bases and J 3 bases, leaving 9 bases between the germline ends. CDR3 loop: CASSRFPEETQYF. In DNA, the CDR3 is TGTGCCAGCAGCCGTTTCCCGGAAGAGACCCAGTACTTC.

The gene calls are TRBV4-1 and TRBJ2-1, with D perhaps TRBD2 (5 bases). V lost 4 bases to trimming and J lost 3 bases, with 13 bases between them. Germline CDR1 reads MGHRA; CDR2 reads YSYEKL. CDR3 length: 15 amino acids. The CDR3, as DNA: TGCGCCAGCAGCCCGAGCGAGGGATTCTACAATGAGCAGTTCTTC. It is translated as CASSPSEGFYNEQFF.

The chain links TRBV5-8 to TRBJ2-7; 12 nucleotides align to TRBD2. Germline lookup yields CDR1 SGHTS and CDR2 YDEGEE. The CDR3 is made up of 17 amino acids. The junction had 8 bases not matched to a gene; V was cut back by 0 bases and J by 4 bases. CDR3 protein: CASSLGLAGGPGYEQYF. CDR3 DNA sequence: TGTGCCAGCAGCTTGGGTCTAGCGGGAGGGCCAGGGTACGAGCAGTACTTC.

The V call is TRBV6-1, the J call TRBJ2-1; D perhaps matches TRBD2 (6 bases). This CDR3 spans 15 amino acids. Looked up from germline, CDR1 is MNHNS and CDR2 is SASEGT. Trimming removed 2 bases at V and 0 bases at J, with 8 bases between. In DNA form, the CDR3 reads TGTGCCAGCAGTGAATACGGGGGCTCCTACAATGAGCAGTTCTTC. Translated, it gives CASSEYGGSYNEQFF.

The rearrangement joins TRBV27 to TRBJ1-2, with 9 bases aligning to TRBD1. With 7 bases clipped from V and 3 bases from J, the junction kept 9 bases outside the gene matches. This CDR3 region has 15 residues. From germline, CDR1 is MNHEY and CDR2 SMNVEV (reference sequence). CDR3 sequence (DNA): TGTGCCAGCACCGACGCGACAGGGGGGGACTATGGCTACACCTTC. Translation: CASTDATGGDYGYTF.

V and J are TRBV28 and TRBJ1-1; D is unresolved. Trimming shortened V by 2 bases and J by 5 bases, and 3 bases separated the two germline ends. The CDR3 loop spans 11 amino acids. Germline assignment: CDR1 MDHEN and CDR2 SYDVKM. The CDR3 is CASSLRTEAFF. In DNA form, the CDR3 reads TGTGCCAGCAGTTTACGGACTGAAGCTTTCTTT.

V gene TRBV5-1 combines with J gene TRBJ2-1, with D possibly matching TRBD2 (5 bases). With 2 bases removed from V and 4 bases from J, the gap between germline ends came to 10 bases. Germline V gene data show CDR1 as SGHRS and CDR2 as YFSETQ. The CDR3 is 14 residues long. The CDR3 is CASSFGGGYNEQFF. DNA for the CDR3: TGCGCCAGCAGCTTTGGAGGCGGATACAATGAGCAGTTCTTC.

The DNA of the CDR3 is TGTGCCAGCAGCCAGGACAGGGAGAACGAGCAGTACTTC. Protein product: CASSQDRENEQYF. V usage is TRBV7-7 and J usage is TRBJ2-7; 8 bases match TRBD1. Germline V gives CDR1 SSHAT, CDR2 FNYEAQ (reference sequence). V trimming: 5 bases; J trimming: 5 bases; junction bases outside the gene matches: 5. This CDR3 spans 13 amino acids.

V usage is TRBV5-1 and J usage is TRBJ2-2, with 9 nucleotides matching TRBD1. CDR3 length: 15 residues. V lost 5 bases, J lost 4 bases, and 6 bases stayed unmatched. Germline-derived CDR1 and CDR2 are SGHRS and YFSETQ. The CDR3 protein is CASSNRGLGTGELFF. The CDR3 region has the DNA TGCGCCAGCAGTAACAGGGGGCTCGGCACCGGGGAGCTGTTTTTT.

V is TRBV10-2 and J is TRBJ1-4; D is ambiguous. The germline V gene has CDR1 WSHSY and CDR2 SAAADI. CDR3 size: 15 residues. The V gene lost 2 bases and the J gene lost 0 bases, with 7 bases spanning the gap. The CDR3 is CASSEVAATNEKLFF. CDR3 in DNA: TGCGCCAGCAGTGAGGTGGCAGCAACTAATGAAAAACTGTTTTTT.

The CDR3 nucleotides are TGTGCCAGCAGCCAAAACGGCGAGCAGTACTTC. Amino acids: CASSQNGEQYF. The V call is TRBV4-2, the J call TRBJ2-7, with unresolved D. The CDR3 runs to 11 residues. Trimming shortened V by 2 bases and J by 6 bases, and 5 bases separated the two germline ends. The germline V gene has CDR1 LGHNA and CDR2 YNFKEQ.

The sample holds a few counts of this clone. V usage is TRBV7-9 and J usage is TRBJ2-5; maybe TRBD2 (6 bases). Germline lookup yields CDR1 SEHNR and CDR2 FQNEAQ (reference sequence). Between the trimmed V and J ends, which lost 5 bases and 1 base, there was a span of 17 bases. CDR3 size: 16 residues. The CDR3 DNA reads TGTGCCAGCAGCCCCCGGTGGGGGGTTCTCCAAGAGACCCAGTACTTC. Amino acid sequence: CASSPRWGVLQETQYF.

This chain's CDR3 is CAISKAGGPGFGELFF. Written as DNA, the CDR3 is TGTGCCATCAGTAAAGCGGGAGGGCCGGGGTTCGGGGAGCTGTTTTTT. This chain connects TRBV10-3 to TRBJ2-2; 10 bases align to TRBD2. Germline CDR1 and CDR2: ENHRY and SYGVKD. The ends lost 5 bases at V and 7 bases at J; junction bases unmatched: 10. The CDR3 totals 16 residues.

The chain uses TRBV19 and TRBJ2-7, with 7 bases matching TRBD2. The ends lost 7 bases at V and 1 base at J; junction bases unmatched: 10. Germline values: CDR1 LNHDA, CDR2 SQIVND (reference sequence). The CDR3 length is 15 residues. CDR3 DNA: TGTGCCAGTAAAGGGAGGGGTGATTCATCCTACGAGCAGTACTTC. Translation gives CASKGRGDSSYEQYF.

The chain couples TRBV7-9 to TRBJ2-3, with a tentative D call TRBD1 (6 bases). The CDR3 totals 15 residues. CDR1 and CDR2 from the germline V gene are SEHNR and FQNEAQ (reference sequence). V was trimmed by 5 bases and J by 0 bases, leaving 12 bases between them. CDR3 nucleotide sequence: TGTGCCAGCAGCCCAACCGGGACAAGCACAGATACGCAGTATTTT. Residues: CASSPTGTSTDTQYF.

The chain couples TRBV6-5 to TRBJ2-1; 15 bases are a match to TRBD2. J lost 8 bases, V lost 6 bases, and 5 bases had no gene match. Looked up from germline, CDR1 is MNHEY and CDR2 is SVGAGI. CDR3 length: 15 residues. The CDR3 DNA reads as TGTGCCAGCAGCCTGGGACTAGCGGGAGGTGATGAGCAGTTCTTC. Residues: CASSLGLAGGDEQFF.

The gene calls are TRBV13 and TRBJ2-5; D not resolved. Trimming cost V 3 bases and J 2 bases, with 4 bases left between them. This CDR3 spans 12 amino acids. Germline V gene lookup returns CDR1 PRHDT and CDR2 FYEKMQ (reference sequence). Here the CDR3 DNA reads TGTGCCAGCAGCTTGCGTCAAGAGACCCAGTACTTC. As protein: CASSLRQETQYF. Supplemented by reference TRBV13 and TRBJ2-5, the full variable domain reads AAGVIQSPRHLIKEKRETATLKCYPIPRHDTVYWYQQGPGQDPQFLISFYEKMQSDKGSIPDRFSAQQFSDYHSELNMSSLELGDSALYFCASSLRQETQYFGPGTRLLVL.

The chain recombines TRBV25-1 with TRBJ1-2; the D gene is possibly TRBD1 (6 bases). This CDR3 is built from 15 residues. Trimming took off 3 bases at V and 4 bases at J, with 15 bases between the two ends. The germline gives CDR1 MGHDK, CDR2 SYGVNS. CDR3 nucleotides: TGTGCCAGCAGTGAGACCACAGGGTTATTCTATGGCTACACCTTC. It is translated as CASSETTGLFYGYTF.